This passage covers 15 T cell receptor beta chains from one sample sequenced in a study of T cell responses to AZD1222 COVID-19 vaccine. The method was immunoSEQ multiplex PCR; TCRdb's version includes in-frame clones alone and lacks a portion of them. The profile shows 85,000 or so clones, more than 80% of them singletons. Sequenced material: peripheral blood, taken on day 0 of AZD1222 vaccination. The source of these receptors is an adult in good health.

The chain joins TRBV9 to TRBJ2-1; no firm D call. Germline V gene data show CDR1 as SGDLS and CDR2 as YYNGEE. V was clipped by 0 bases and J by 5 bases, with 9 bases between them. CDR3 length: 14 residues. The CDR3 loop is CASSVGPWDNEQFF. The CDR3 DNA follows: TGTGCCAGCAGCGTAGGGCCCTGGGACAATGAGCAGTTCTTC.

This clone was observed a handful of times. The chain links TRBV7-2 to TRBJ2-7; possibly TRBD2 for D (5 bases). The CDR3 extends over 14 amino acids. V shed 0 bases and J shed 5 bases, with 11 bases lying between them. Looked up from germline, CDR1 is SGHTA and CDR2 is FQGNSA. The CDR3, as DNA: TGTGCCAGCAGCTTAGCCGGAGGAGACCACGAGCAGTACTTC. Protein product: CASSLAGGDHEQYF.

The chain carries TRBV6-2 or TRBV6-3 and TRBJ1-1; 7 bases line up with TRBD1. The V and J ends lost 5 bases and 4 bases, in that order; junction bases with no gene match: 7. The CDR3 consists of 14 residues. Germline CDR1 is MNHEY and CDR2 is SVGEGT. CDR3 sequence reads: CASSLQGFSTEAFF. Written as DNA, the CDR3 is TGTGCCAGCAGTCTACAGGGGTTTAGCACTGAAGCTTTCTTT.

V and J are TRBV11-3 and TRBJ2-2; D not certain. The V and J ends lost 3 bases and 0 bases respectively, with 8 bases between them. Germline V gene lookup returns CDR1 SGHNT and CDR2 YENEEA. The CDR3 length is 15 residues. CDR3 nucleotides: TGTGCCAGCAGCTTGAGAACAACGAACACCGGGGAGCTGTTTTTT. Protein: CASSLRTTNTGELFF.

The gene calls are TRBV5-1 and TRBJ1-3, with D possibly being TRBD1 (5 bases). There are 17 residues in the CDR3. Germline-derived CDR1 and CDR2 are SGHRS and YFSETQ. V lost 0 bases and J lost 0, with 13 bases in between. The CDR3 DNA is TGCGCCAGCAGCTTGGGTGGGGACCCCATCTCTGGAAACACCATATATTTT. The encoded protein is CASSLGGDPISGNTIYF. The whole variable domain, remainder taken from reference TRBV5-1 and TRBJ1-3, is KAGVTQTPRYLIKTRGQQVTLSCSPISGHRSVSWYQQTPGQGLQFLFEYFSETQRNKGNFPGRFSGRQFSNSRSEMNVSTLELGDSALYLCASSLGGDPISGNTIYFGEGSWLTVV.

The chain links TRBV6-6 to TRBJ1-1; D is uncertain. Germline CDR1 reads MNHNY; CDR2 reads SVGAGI (reference sequence). V dropped 5 bases and J dropped 6 bases, with 13 bases sitting between them. This CDR3 is 13 amino acids long. The CDR3 reads CASSLYRDPEAFF. The CDR3 DNA follows: TGTGCCAGCAGTCTATACAGAGATCCTGAAGCTTTCTTT.

This CDR3 reads CASSYSPNGANNEQFF. Written as DNA, the CDR3 is TGTGCCAGCAGTTACTCCCCCAACGGGGCAAACAATGAGCAGTTCTTC. The chain combines TRBV6-6 with TRBJ2-1, with D possibly called TRBD1 or TRBD2 (5 bases each). Germline assignment: CDR1 MNHNY and CDR2 SVGAGI (reference sequence). The CDR3 consists of 16 residues. Trimming stripped 0 bases from V and 5 bases from J, with 14 bases between.

The V and J genes are TRBV30 and TRBJ2-4; TRBD1 is a possible D gene (6 bases). The CDR3 spans 16 residues. Germline V gene sequence: CDR1 GTSNPN, CDR2 SVGIG (reference sequence). V lost 0 bases and J lost 8, with 20 bases in between. The CDR3 loop reads CAWSVEGDPFGDIQYF. The DNA for the CDR3 is TGTGCCTGGAGTGTCGAGGGGGACCCTTTCGGAGACATTCAGTACTTC.

The chain joins TRBV3-1 (or the pseudogene TRBV3-2) to TRBJ1-6; D perhaps matches TRBD1 (6 bases). This CDR3 is built from 16 residues. In germline, CDR1 is LGHDT, CDR2 YNNKEL (reference sequence). V was pared by 3 bases and J by 15 bases, with 24 bases between. For the CDR3, the DNA is TGTGCCAGCAGCCAGGGGGGGCGAGGGGCTGGAGGCAGCCTCCACTTT. As protein: CASSQGGRGAGGSLHF.

This chain connects TRBV2 to TRBJ2-4; D is unclear. Looked up from germline, CDR1 is SNHLY and CDR2 is FYNNEI. V dropped 8 bases and J dropped 0 bases, with 14 bases sitting between them. This CDR3 contains 15 residues. CDR3 DNA: TGTGCCAGCTCCGTGGAAGGCCTAGCCAAAAACATTCAGTACTTC. Translation gives CASSVEGLAKNIQYF.

This clone showed up just once. V and J are TRBV2 and TRBJ2-7, with D perhaps matching TRBD2 (5 bases). Germline V CDR1 and CDR2: SNHLY, FYNNEI. Trimming pared 2 bases from V and 6 bases from J, leaving 8 bases between. This CDR3 is built from 12 residues. The CDR3 coding sequence is TGTGCCAGCAGTGAATACCGGGGCGAGCAGTACTTC. This encodes CASSEYRGEQYF.

This clone was seen only once. The V call is TRBV30, the J call TRBJ1-2; possible D gene TRBD1, 5 bases. In germline, CDR1 is GTSNPN, CDR2 SVGIG (reference sequence). V was pared by 4 bases and J by 4 bases, with 13 bases between. This CDR3 has 13 residues. CDR3 in amino acids: CAWTVGGAYGYTF. The DNA for the CDR3 is TGTGCCTGGACTGTGGGAGGGGCCTATGGCTACACCTTC.

This clone is a singleton in its sample. The chain links TRBV24-1 to TRBJ1-1, with a possible D match to TRBD1 (6 bases). V lost 1 base and J 10 bases, leaving 12 bases between the germline ends. There are 13 residues in the CDR3. CDR1 and CDR2 from the germline V gene are KGHDR and SFDVKD. The CDR3 nucleotides read TGTGCCACCAGTGATTTCTGGGGGGCCGGAGCTTTCTTT. Encoded protein: CATSDFWGAGAFF.

This chain joins TRBV7-9 and TRBJ1-4; possibly TRBD1 for D (5 bases). The germline gives CDR1 SEHNR, CDR2 FQNEAQ (reference sequence). Trimming pared 1 base from V and 10 bases from J, leaving 13 bases between. The CDR3 is 14 amino acids. The CDR3 DNA reads as TGTGCCAGCAGCTTAGAACAGGCGGTTGGAAAACTGTTTTTT. This encodes CASSLEQAVGKLFF.

This chain joins TRBV24-1 and TRBJ2-3; the D gene could be TRBD1 or TRBD2 (5 bases each). There are 17 residues in the CDR3. Germline V CDR1 and CDR2: KGHDR, SFDVKD. Trimming removed 3 bases from V and 5 bases from J, with 20 bases in between. CDR3: CATSDTKEGPLVDTQYF. Written as DNA, the CDR3 is TGTGCCACCAGTGATACAAAAGAGGGGCCATTGGTAGATACGCAGTATTTT.